These 5 T cell receptor beta chains were all obtained from the same sample, sequenced in a study of shared clonotypes between healthy human individuals. TCRdb's table, derived via immunoSEQ multiplex PCR, lists solely in-frame clones and lacks some. This sample has roughly 2 million clones, with about 95% found just once. Positively selected for CCR7, the CD45RO-negative cells used as naive CD8 cells excluded terminally differentiated effector memory CD45RA+ cells. Sequencing was done on a sample of naive CD8+ T cells sorted from blood. The receptors come from a man younger than 30 in good health.

The chain links TRBV7-2 to TRBJ1-1; D possibly corresponds to TRBD1 (5 bases). CDR1 is SGHTA and CDR2 is FQGNSA in the germline V gene. Trimming pared 4 bases from V and 1 base from J, leaving 25 bases between. The CDR3 is 19 amino acids. The DNA of the CDR3 is TGTGCCAGCAGCTCCCACTTCCTCCGACAGCAGGCAGGGAACACTGAAGCTTTCTTT. Translation gives CASSSHFLRQQAGNTEAFF.

As for this clone: Distinct nucleotide sequences in the sample also encode this CDR3. The V and J genes are TRBV4-1 and TRBJ2-5; 7 nucleotides line up with TRBD2. Germline V CDR1 and CDR2: MGHRA, YSYEKL. V gave up 1 base and J gave up 5 bases; unmatched junction bases: 4. The CDR3 sequence is 14 residues long. CDR3 sequence reads: CASSQVGGRETQYF. In nucleotides, the CDR3 is TGCGCCAGCAGCCAAGTGGGAGGGAGGGAGACCCAGTACTTC.

V gene TRBV5-4 combines with J gene TRBJ2-5, with D unclear. This CDR3 comprises 13 residues. CDR1 SGHNT and CDR2 YYREEE come from the germline V gene (reference sequence). V shed 4 bases and J shed 0 bases, with 7 bases lying between them. In DNA form, the CDR3 reads TGTGCCAGCAGCGATCGGAACCAAGAGACCCAGTACTTC. Amino acids: CASSDRNQETQYF.

The rearrangement uses TRBV4-1 and TRBJ2-1; tentatively, D is TRBD2 (6 bases). The CDR3 spans 15 residues. Germline loops: CDR1 MGHRA, CDR2 YSYEKL. Trimming removed 1 base from V and 2 bases from J, with 9 bases in between. The CDR3 reads CASSQGSGTYNEQFF. The CDR3, as DNA: TGCGCCAGCAGCCAAGGTAGCGGCACCTACAATGAGCAGTTCTTC.

The rearrangement links TRBV19 to TRBJ2-3, with TRBD2 matching 8 bases. The CDR3 totals 15 residues. CDR1 LNHDA and CDR2 SQIVND come from the germline V gene (reference sequence). V shed 5 bases, J shed 4 bases, and the junction held 8 bases outside the gene matches. CDR3 residues: CASSAGRGHPDTQYF. CDR3 nucleotides: TGTGCCAGTAGTGCCGGGAGGGGACACCCAGATACGCAGTATTTT.